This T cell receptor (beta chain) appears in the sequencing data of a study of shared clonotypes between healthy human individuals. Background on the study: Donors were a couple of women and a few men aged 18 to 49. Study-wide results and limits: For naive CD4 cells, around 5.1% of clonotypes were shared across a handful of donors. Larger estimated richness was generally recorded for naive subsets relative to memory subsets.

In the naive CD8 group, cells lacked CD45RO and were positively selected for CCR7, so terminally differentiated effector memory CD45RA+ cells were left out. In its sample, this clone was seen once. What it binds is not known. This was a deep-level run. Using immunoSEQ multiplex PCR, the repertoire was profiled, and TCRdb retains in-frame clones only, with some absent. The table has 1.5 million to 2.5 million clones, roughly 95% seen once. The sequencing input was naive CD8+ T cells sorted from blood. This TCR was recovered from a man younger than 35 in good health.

DNA of the CDR3: TGTGCCATGTTTGGGGGGAGGTCCTATGGCTACACCTTC. Translating it yields CAMFGGRSYGYTF. This rearrangement joins TRBV19 to TRBJ1-2, with a tentative D call TRBD1 (5 bases). Germline V gene sequence: CDR1 LNHDA, CDR2 SQIVND (reference sequence). The V end was cut by 10 bases, the J end by 4 bases, with 16 bases between. The CDR3 consists of 13 residues. The full variable domain, its missing parts supplied by reference TRBV19 and TRBJ1-2, is DGGITQSPKYLFRKEGQNVTLSCEQNLNHDAMYWYRQDPGQGLRLIYYSQIVNDFQKGDIAEGYSVSREKKESFPLTVTSAQKNPTAFYLCAMFGGRSYGYTFGSGTRLTVV.